This is a list of T cell receptor beta chains from one sample in a study of T cells after yellow fever vaccination. TCRdb redid the calling of the 5' RACE reads with MiXCR, one entry per CDR3 protein. The repertoire holds about 310,000 distinct CDR3 sequences, around 3.6% seen once, with 20% to 30% in the top ten. The starting material was PBMCs, obtained on the day of the yellow fever booster vaccination. The receptors derive from a man between 18 and 29 years old who received the YFV17D yellow fever vaccine. Both conserved end residues are part of each CDR3. The D gene is left open where the match is weak. The size of a clone is reported for some rows only, either as once, few or many, or as a class for expanded clones.

V,D,J,size,CDR3,DNA
TRBV3-1,NA,TRBJ2-5,NA,CASSQTRVQETQYF,TGTGCCAGCAGCCAGACGAGGGTCCAAGAGACCCAGTACTTC
TRBV4-3,NA,TRBJ2-3,many,CASSQDTGPTQYF,TGCGCCAGCAGCCAAGATACGGGACCTACGCAGTATTTT
TRBV4-3,NA,TRBJ2-5,many,CASSQEGRGAGLETQYF,TGCGCCAGCAGCCAAGAGGGTCGGGGGGCCGGTCTGGAGACCCAGTACTTC
TRBV12-3/TRBV12-4,NA,TRBJ1-1,many,CASSDGHYTEAFF,TGTGCCAGCAGCGACGGACATTACACTGAAGCTTTCTTT
TRBV30,NA,TRBJ2-1,NA,CAWSEGSPSYNEQFF,TGTGCCTGGAGTGAAGGTAGCCCCTCCTACAATGAGCAGTTCTTC
TRBV6-5,NA,TRBJ2-2,many,CASSYSGALGELFF,TGTGCCAGCAGTTATTCCGGCGCGTTGGGGGAGCTGTTTTTT
TRBV12-3/TRBV12-4,NA,TRBJ2-5,many,CASSYRVANLTQYF,TGTGCCAGCAGTTACCGGGTTGCAAACCTCACCCAGTACTTC
TRBV3-1,NA,TRBJ1-5,few,CASSPDSGSNQPQHF,TGTGCCAGCAGCCCGGACAGCGGGAGCAATCAGCCCCAGCATTTT
TRBV5-1,NA,TRBJ1-1,many,CASSVGPSLTEAFF,TGCGCCAGCAGCGTGGGGCCGTCTCTCACTGAAGCTTTCTTT
TRBV29-1,TRBD1,TRBJ2-3,many,CSGGQPPTDTQYF,TGCAGCGGGGGACAGCCTCCCACAGATACGCAGTATTTT
TRBV5-5,NA,TRBJ1-6,few,CASSFGSSPLHF,TGTGCCAGCAGCTTCGGGTCCTCACCCCTCCACTTT
TRBV5-4,TRBD1,TRBJ1-6,few,CASSTTLTGGPYDLHF,TGTGCCAGCAGCACTACCTTGACAGGGGGCCCGTATGACCTCCACTTT
TRBV12-3/TRBV12-4,NA,TRBJ2-5,few,CASSPARRQYF,TGTGCCAGCAGTCCCGCCCGGCGGCAGTACTTC
TRBV28,NA,TRBJ1-6,few,CASSATPPGIASPLHF,TGTGCCAGCAGTGCTACCCCCCCAGGGATTGCTTCACCCCTCCACTTT
TRBV6-5,TRBD2,TRBJ2-1,many,CASKSSGGTYNEQFF,TGTGCCAGCAAATCTAGCGGGGGGACCTACAATGAGCAGTTCTTC
TRBV7-2,TRBD1,TRBJ2-3,NA,CASSPQGVFTDTQYF,TGTGCCAGCAGCCCACAGGGGGTGTTCACAGATACGCAGTATTTT
TRBV29-1,NA,TRBJ2-1,NA,CSVERGYYNEQFF,TGCAGCGTTGAGCGGGGTTATTACAATGAGCAGTTCTTC
TRBV14,NA,TRBJ2-3,many,CASSRLGAGEDTQYF,TGTGCCAGCAGCCGACTTGGGGCAGGTGAAGATACGCAGTATTTT
TRBV5-5,NA,TRBJ1-3,few,CASKPEAAVPGNTIYF,TGTGCCAGCAAACCGGAGGCGGCCGTTCCTGGAAACACCATATATTTT
TRBV12-3/TRBV12-4,NA,TRBJ2-3,few,CASSSTGYTDTQYF,TGTGCCAGCAGTTCGACGGGTTACACAGATACGCAGTATTTT
TRBV12-3/TRBV12-4,TRBD2,TRBJ2-3,NA,CASTPFGSSGGADTQYF,TGTGCCAGCACACCCTTTGGGAGTAGCGGGGGAGCAGATACGCAGTATTTT
TRBV7-9,NA,TRBJ2-7,many,CASSPGIKAEQYF,TGTGCCAGCAGTCCGGGGATAAAGGCGGAGCAGTACTTC
TRBV7-2,TRBD1,TRBJ1-6,many,CASSPGRGQGSPLHF,TGTGCCAGCAGCCCCGGGAGGGGGCAAGGATCACCCCTCCACTTT
TRBV20-1,TRBD1,TRBJ2-7,NA,CSASNGTGVQWIYEQYF,TGCAGTGCTAGTAACGGGACAGGGGTCCAATGGATCTACGAGCAGTACTTC
TRBV7-2,NA,TRBJ2-7,many,CASSLGLSSYEQYF,TGTGCCAGCAGCTTAGGCCTGAGCTCCTACGAGCAGTACTTC
TRBV13,TRBD2,TRBJ2-1,few,CASSPEVGLVGNEQFF,TGTGCCAGCAGCCCCGAAGTTGGACTAGTGGGCAATGAGCAGTTCTTC
TRBV12-3/TRBV12-4,NA,TRBJ2-5,many,CASSLVEGSATQYF,TGTGCCAGCAGTTTGGTAGAGGGGTCTGCGACCCAGTACTTC
TRBV6-5,NA,TRBJ1-5,few,CASGGGYSNQPQHF,TGTGCCAGCGGAGGGGGGTATAGCAATCAGCCCCAGCATTTT
TRBV4-1,TRBD1,TRBJ2-1,few,CASSQEDRGSVYEQFF,TGCGCCAGCAGCCAAGAAGACAGGGGGTCCGTTTATGAGCAGTTCTTC
TRBV7-2,NA,TRBJ2-5,NA,CASSLDELAPVGETQYF,TGTGCCAGCAGCTTAGATGAGCTAGCTCCAGTCGGAGAGACCCAGTACTTC
TRBV18,NA,TRBJ1-6,few,CASSPRWNSPLHF,TGTGCCAGCTCACCACGGTGGAATTCACCCCTCCACTTT
TRBV20-1,NA,TRBJ1-5,few,CSASGPFGGDFSNQPQHF,TGCAGTGCTAGTGGTCCATTTGGAGGAGACTTTAGCAATCAGCCCCAGCATTTT
TRBV7-2,TRBD2,TRBJ2-1,many,CASSWGGNEQFF,TGTGCCAGCAGTTGGGGGGGGAATGAGCAGTTCTTC
TRBV5-1,NA,TRBJ1-5,NA,CASSLYGPNQPQHF,TGCGCCAGCAGCTTATACGGGCCTAATCAGCCCCAGCATTTT
TRBV28,TRBD2,TRBJ2-2,many,CASASPGLHTGELFF,TGTGCCAGCGCCTCTCCGGGACTACACACCGGGGAGCTGTTTTTT
TRBV18,NA,TRBJ2-5,many,CASSRTRTGAETQYF,TGTGCCAGCTCACGCACCCGGACTGGAGCAGAGACCCAGTACTTC